This TCR beta chain was sequenced for a study of blood T cell repertoires in COVID-19. Turning to the study itself: Sample material is recorded as cDNA or gDNA derived from T cells, B-cell-depleted T cells, or PBMCs.

With regard to this clone: This CDR3 is also generated by other DNA sequences in the sample.

Original processing methods: Cell counts per sample came from amplifying reference gene primers. Measured with immunoSEQ multiplex PCR; TCRdb has only the in-frame clones, and not every one. The V and J calls and clone size were taken over from that table, and D and trimming were inferred from the DNA. Among about 190,000 clones listed, around 91% were seen once. This CDR3 contains 13 residues. Germline CDR1 is SGHDT and CDR2 is YYEEEE. V lost 4 bases and J lost 4, with 11 bases in between. This rearrangement joins TRBV5-6 to TRBJ1-2; no firm D call. Sequencing was performed on peripheral blood. This TCR was sampled from a man in his fifties or sixties with acute or convalescent COVID-19. The DNA for the CDR3 is TGTGCCAGCAGCCCCCGAGGCACCTATGGCTACACCTTC. This sequence encodes CASSPRGTYGYTF.